Described below is a single T cell receptor (beta chain) sequence and its context. Its antigen is unidentified. This sample was taken from a study of T-cell memory formation after mild COVID-19. General observations from the study: Contracting clones, day 15 to 85, had balanced CD4/CD8, and later expanders favored CD4+. The CD4+ clones that contracted clustered mainly within CM and EM, and the CD8+ clones concentrated in EMRA.

TCRdb itself ran the 5' RACE reads through MiXCR, one entry per CDR3 protein. The table has hundreds of thousands of distinct CDR3 sequences, roughly 20% seen once. V was trimmed by 0 bases and J by 1 base, leaving 9 bases between them. The CDR3 spans 15 residues. Germline lookup yields CDR1 SGDLS and CDR2 YYNGEE. The TCR sequence derives from an adult woman who had mild COVID-19 (a few samples of this study predate the infection). Cell type and time point are not known. The chain is built from TRBV9 and TRBJ2-3, with D maybe TRBD1 (6 bases). The sequencing sample was made of PBMCs or a T cell subset sorted from them (not recorded which). The CDR3 nucleotides read TGTGCCAGCAGCGTAGTAGAGGGGGGCACAGATACGCAGTATTTT. Translation gives CASSVVEGGTDTQYF.